The present T cell receptor beta chain was sequenced within a study of PD-L1 blockade in urothelial cancer. Turning to the study itself: About 85% of the roughly 30 patients comprised males who had bladder-origin urothelial cancer. Researchers found blood samples held a median of approximately 150,000 T cells.

Trimming removed 6 bases from V and 8 bases from J; junction bases left unmatched: 7. This CDR3 is 14 amino acids long. Germline V CDR1 and CDR2: MDHEN, SYDVKM. Each patient gave between 1 and 8 samples, pretreatment and on-treatment. Some clones are missing from TCRdb's copy, which holds only in-frame ones; the method was immunoSEQ multiplex PCR. Altogether about 72,000 clones are present, around 80% being singletons, with the ten largest covering about 4.5%. This material consisted of PBMCs, taken around atezolizumab (anti-PD-L1) treatment. This receptor was taken from a man aged 65 to 79 with urothelial cancer. V usage is TRBV28 and J usage is TRBJ1-4, with TRBD1 matching over 9 bases. The CDR3 DNA follows: TGTGCCAGCAGCCGGGACAGGGCTCAAGAAAAACTGTTTTTT. As protein: CASSRDRAQEKLFF.